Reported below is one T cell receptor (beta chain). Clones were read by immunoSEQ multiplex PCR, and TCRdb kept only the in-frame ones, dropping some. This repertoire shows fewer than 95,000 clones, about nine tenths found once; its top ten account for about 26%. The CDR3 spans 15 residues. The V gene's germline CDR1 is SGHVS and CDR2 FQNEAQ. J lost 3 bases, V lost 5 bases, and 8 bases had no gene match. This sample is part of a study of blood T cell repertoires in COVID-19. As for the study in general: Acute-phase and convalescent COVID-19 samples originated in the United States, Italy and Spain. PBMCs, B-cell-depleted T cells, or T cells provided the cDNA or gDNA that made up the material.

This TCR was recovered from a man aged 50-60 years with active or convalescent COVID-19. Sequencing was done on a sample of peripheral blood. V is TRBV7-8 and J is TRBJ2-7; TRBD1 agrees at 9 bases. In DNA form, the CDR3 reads TGTGCCAGCAGCCGAAACGAGGACAGGGGCTACGAGCAGTACTTC. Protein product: CASSRNEDRGYEQYF. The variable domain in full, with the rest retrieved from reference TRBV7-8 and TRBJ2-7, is GAGVSQSPRYKVAKRGQDVALRCDPISGHVSLFWYQQALGQGPEFLTYFQNEAQLDKSGLPSDRFFAERPEGSVSTLKIQRTQQEDSAVYLCASSRNEDRGYEQYFGPGTRLTVT.